The source of this T cell receptor beta chain is a study of shared clonotypes between healthy human individuals. Study observations and caveats: Compared with memory subsets, naive subsets generally had larger estimated richness.

Replicate PCRs from sorted subsets contained around 200 ng DNA, which is 31,000 or so T cell genomes. Sequencing was performed with immunoSEQ multiplex PCR; in TCRdb, only in-frame clones are kept and a portion is missing. The repertoire consists of around 2.1 million clones, with about 94% occurring once and the leading ten covering roughly 0.13%. Regarding this clone: What it binds is not known.

This CDR3 has 16 amino acids. CDR1 is SGHNT, CDR2 YYREEE, per germline (reference sequence). The trim removed 4 bases at V and 4 bases at J, leaving 6 bases unmatched. This receptor was obtained from a man between 18 and 29 years old in good health. Sample: naive CD4+ T cells sorted from blood. Subset given: CD45RA+ positively selected. The chain links TRBV5-4 to TRBJ2-5, with 14 bases fitting TRBD2. CDR3 amino acids: CASSPTSGGAGETQYF. DNA for the CDR3: TGTGCCAGCAGCCCGACTAGCGGGGGGGCAGGAGAGACCCAGTACTTC.